These T cell receptor beta chains were read from a single sample in a study of OX40 agonist ivuxolimab in advanced cancers. Clones were sequenced by immunoSEQ multiplex PCR, and TCRdb holds only the in-frame ones, with some missing. The sample has 150,000 to 190,000 clones; roughly 94% are singletons. The sample consisted of CD4+ or CD8+ T cells sorted from blood, taken in a trial of the OX40 agonist ivuxolimab. These receptors originate from an adult with an advanced solid tumor such as melanoma, head and neck, liver or kidney cancer. The conserved cysteine and the conserved F or W are not part of the CDR3 here.

J,V,CDR3
TRBJ2-7,TRBV11-2,ASSGRLAGPGEQY
TRBJ1-4,TRBV7-2,ASSSGPLGEKLF
TRBJ2-3,TRBV28,ASNQRDQQY
TRBJ1-3,TRBV9,ASSAQGGGNTIY
TRBJ1-1,TRBV27,ASSRTDGNTEAF
TRBJ2-3,TRBV7-8,ASSLRNTDTQY
TRBJ2-7,TRBV28,ASSGSGQGRREQY
TRBJ2-3,TRBV7-9,ASSSYPGQGLADTQY
TRBJ1-3,TRBV14,ASSPSPAGNTIY
TRBJ2-3,TRBV15,ATSRDLWGGTTQY
TRBJ1-4,TRBV19,ASSIWGTGGFVDEKLF
TRBJ2-7,TRBV6-1,ASSLTGYYEQY
TRBJ1-2,TRBV19,ASSITQAVNYGYT
TRBJ2-1,TRBV6-5,ASSYSGSGGDNEQF
TRBJ2-2,TRBV4-3,ASSQESRIGELF
TRBJ1-5,TRBV27,ASSLSLGVGPQH
TRBJ1-4,TRBV29-1,SVEDLRGNEKLF
TRBJ2-4,TRBV5-6,ASSFTRTGGVKNIQY
TRBJ2-1,TRBV7-2,ASSFLAYNEQF
TRBJ2-1,TRBV11-3,ASSPRDRDTGEQF
TRBJ1-1,TRBV12-5,ASGLPVGAGNTEAF
TRBJ2-5,TRBV18,ASSSSETQY
TRBJ1-4,TRBV2,ASSGGRANEKLF
TRBJ1-1,TRBV7-2,ASSLGQGNTEAF
TRBJ2-7,TRBV2,ASNGQGRGYEQY
TRBJ2-1,TRBV19,AVLGEGATYNEQF
TRBJ2-6,TRBV29-1,SAQVRGANVLT
TRBJ1-5,TRBV29-1,SVVGEGAVQGNQPQH
TRBJ2-3,TRBV18,ASSPVLAGGASTDTQY
TRBJ2-5,TRBV7-2,ASSRGGREETQY
TRBJ2-1,TRBV29-1,SVPTGLAEHLLGNEQF
TRBJ2-3,TRBV29-1,SVETVLGTQY
TRBJ1-2,TRBV30,AWSGTRGPIYGYT
TRBJ2-7,TRBV19,ASSMSRGGKTYEQY
TRBJ2-1,TRBV6-1,ASQKGGTTYNEQF
TRBJ1-1,TRBV7-2,ASSLFQGAGGTEAF
TRBJ1-2,TRBV29-1,SVDSGGRYT
TRBJ2-5,TRBV7-3,ASSQGDHPETQY
TRBJ1-5,TRBV19,ASSPGVWSGRLGSNQPQH
TRBJ2-2,TRBV7-2,ASSPRLAGATNTGELF
TRBJ2-5,TRBV6-6,ASSSLGQGARETQY
TRBJ1-6,TRBV2,ASSPDDAPLH
TRBJ1-1,TRBV6-6,ASTNQGPEAF
TRBJ2-7,TRBV7-9,ASSLAGGGEGEQY
TRBJ2-2,TRBV18,ASSPGRFLAGELF
TRBJ1-5,TRBV11-2,ASSLAQGQPQH
TRBJ2-3,TRBV4-1,ASSQVVVTDTQY
TRBJ2-5,TRBV19,ASSIAPLAGVSETQY
TRBJ2-7,TRBV7-6,ASSPDVGYEQY
TRBJ1-2,TRBV5-1,ASSSPGAQGYT
TRBJ2-1,TRBV6-5,ASRTLGGGYGEQF
TRBJ1-6,TRBV5-4,ASRQQGRESPLH
TRBJ2-7,TRBV6-6,ASSTSGSGEQY
TRBJ1-4,TRBV5-4,ASSPPPPNEKLF
TRBJ2-7,TRBV27,ASSLSRRGRVPTYEQY
TRBJ1-3,TRBV10-2,ASLNREGRSGNTIY
TRBJ2-3,TRBV28,ASSLGVGLVADTQY
TRBJ1-6,TRBV27,ASSPGFFNSPLH
TRBJ1-1,TRBV30,AWARDRDTEAF
TRBJ2-7,TRBV18,ASSPGQGGEQY